This TCR beta chain was captured in a study of CD8+ T cells in alopecia areata. Broader study findings: Patients displayed less clarity in TCR sharing than mice, a finding possibly related to HLA.

This clone was seen more than once but under ten times. What it binds is unknown. Isolation of CD4+ and CD8+ T cells from PBMCs was achieved by sorting. Extracted RNA was reverse transcribed into cDNA, the sequencing template. Repertoires were generated with immunoSEQ multiplex PCR, while TCRdb's copy carries only in-frame clones and drops some. This table has 120,000 or so clones, roughly 50% appearing once. CDR3 length: 10 amino acids. Germline V gene lookup returns CDR1 SNHLY and CDR2 FYNNEI. V lost 3 bases to trimming and J lost 7 bases, with 3 bases between them. This receptor was obtained from a human donor with alopecia areata. The gene calls are TRBV2 and TRBJ2-5; D is undetermined. The sequenced sample was NKG2D-low CD8+ T cells sorted from blood. In nucleotides, the CDR3 is TGTGCCAGCAGTGAGAGGACCCAGTACTTC. It specifies CASSERTQYF.